Presented here are 13 T cell receptor beta chains from one specimen sequenced in a study of T cells in Graves' hyperthyroidism and ophthalmopathy. Template material for amplifying TCR beta CDR3 regions consisted of RNA transcripts. The HTBI primer set drove a first-round RT-PCR of the TCR CDR3. TCRdb ran MiXCR on the multiplex PCR reads and lists one entry per CDR3 protein. Found here are more than 600,000 distinct CDR3 sequences, 15% to 20% of them singletons; the top ten hold about 8.4%. The sample comprised blood. These receptors were obtained from a man between 18 and 29 years old with Graves' hyperthyroidism.

This clonotype was detected a few times. The rearrangement uses TRBV7-9 and TRBJ1-3; D is ambiguous. The CDR3 runs 14 residues. V shed 4 bases and J shed 4 bases, with 11 bases lying between them. CDR1 and CDR2 (germline): SEHNR, FQNEAQ (reference sequence). The CDR3 sequence is CASSSRTLGNTIYF. The CDR3 DNA reads as TGTGCCAGCAGCTCCCGGACGTTGGGAAACACCATATATTTT.

This clonotype showed up just a few times. The chain has TRBV27 and TRBJ2-1; possible D gene TRBD1, 6 bases. The germline V gene encodes CDR1 MNHEY and CDR2 SMNVEV (reference sequence). Trimming cost V 0 bases and J 7 bases, with 16 bases left between them. The CDR3 is 16 residues long. The CDR3 DNA follows: TGTGCCAGCAGTTTATCGAGTTGGGGGCAAAGAAATGAGCAGTTCTTC. It encodes CASSLSSWGQRNEQFF.

This clonotype showed up just a few times. V is TRBV27 and J is TRBJ1-1; a weak D match, TRBD1 (5 bases). Deletions cut 6 bases from V and 4 bases from J, with 15 bases between. This CDR3 spans 14 amino acids. Germline V CDR1 and CDR2: MNHEY, SMNVEV (reference sequence). CDR3 sequence reads: CASSPGGRTTEAFF. CDR3 bases: TGTGCCAGCAGCCCGGGGGGTCGGACCACTGAAGCTTTCTTT.

Concerning this clonotype itself: A junction boundary mismatches the germline segment, possibly from a read error. This chain links TRBV3-1 with TRBJ2-7; D perhaps matches TRBD1 (6 bases). The CDR3 runs to 14 residues. In germline, CDR1 is LGHDT, CDR2 YNNKEL (reference sequence). CDR3 nucleotide sequence: TGCGCCAGCAGCCAGGGGACAAGCCCCTACGAGCAGTACTTC. It specifies CASSQGTSPYEQYF.

This clonotype was counted ten times or more. V gene TRBV18 combines with J gene TRBJ2-1; tentative D call: TRBD1 (6 bases). Between the trimmed V and J ends, which lost 3 bases and 5 bases, there was a span of 11 bases. The CDR3 runs to 14 residues. Looked up from germline, CDR1 is KGHSH and CDR2 is LQKENI. The chain's CDR3 is CASSPGTQNNEQFF. CDR3 in DNA: TGTGCCAGCTCACCCGGGACACAGAACAATGAGCAGTTCTTC.

This clonotype was detected a few times. This chain connects TRBV9 to TRBJ1-1, with 9 positions matching TRBD1. The CDR3 has 15 residues. Germline V lookup: CDR1 SGDLS, CDR2 YYNGEE. V trimming: 4 bases; J trimming: 2 bases; junction bases outside the gene matches: 6. The CDR3 region has the DNA TGTGCCAGCAGCCCAACAGGGGGCGAAAACACTGAAGCTTTCTTT. Translation gives CASSPTGGENTEAFF.

Ten or more counts support this clonotype. The rearrangement uses TRBV12-3 or TRBV12-4 and TRBJ2-3; 14 bases line up with TRBD2. The CDR3 is 18 amino acids. Unmatched junction bases numbered 15, after V lost 5 bases and J lost 8 bases. The CDR3 region is CASSLDGLAGGFIGTQYF. The CDR3 DNA reads TGTGCCAGCAGTCTAGACGGACTAGCGGGAGGATTTATCGGTACGCAGTATTTT.

The chain has TRBV19 and TRBJ2-5; 11 nucleotides align to TRBD1. This CDR3 contains 15 residues. The germline gives CDR1 LNHDA, CDR2 SQIVND (reference sequence). V dropped 5 bases and J dropped 5; count of bases not matched to a gene: 7. The CDR3: CASSPGQGAGETQYF. DNA of the CDR3: TGTGCCAGTAGTCCAGGACAGGGGGCGGGTGAGACCCAGTACTTC.

The chain links TRBV6-5 to TRBJ2-2; 12 positions match TRBD2. The ends lost 4 bases at V and 2 bases at J; junction bases unmatched: 5. This CDR3 spans 17 amino acids. The germline V gene encodes CDR1 MNHEY and CDR2 SVGAGI. The CDR3 is CASSSSGLAGNTGELFF. CDR3 DNA sequence: TGTGCCAGCAGTTCCTCCGGACTAGCGGGAAACACCGGGGAGCTGTTTTTT.

The chain links TRBV15 to TRBJ2-7; no clear D gene. CDR1 and CDR2 (germline): LNHNV, YYDKDF (reference sequence). Trimming shortened V by 1 base and J by 3 bases, and 10 bases separated the two germline ends. This CDR3 has 14 residues. CDR3 bases: TGTGCCACCAGCAGAGTTTACGGCTACTACGAGCAGTACTTC. Translation gives CATSRVYGYYEQYF.

The chain is built from TRBV25-1 and TRBJ2-6; D call uncertain. Per germline, CDR1 MGHDK and CDR2 SYGVNS. The CDR3 totals 16 residues. V was clipped by 0 bases and J by 0 bases, with 6 bases between them. The CDR3 reads CASSEYSGSGANVLTF. The CDR3 nucleotides are TGTGCCAGCAGTGAATATTCGGGCTCTGGGGCCAACGTCCTGACTTTC.

In its sample, this clonotype was seen many times. The V call is TRBV6-1, the J call TRBJ2-7; 13 bases fit TRBD2. V shed 7 bases and J 6 bases; nucleotides not matched to a gene: 9. The length of the CDR3 is 15 residues. Germline CDR1 reads MNHNS; CDR2 reads SASEGT. Here the CDR3 DNA reads TGTGCCAGCACCCGGACTAGCGGGGGAGAAGGCGAGCAGTACTTC. As protein: CASTRTSGGEGEQYF.

The chain is built from TRBV13 and TRBJ2-3; D may be TRBD2 (6 bases). Trimming left V 1 base short and J 0 bases short, with 17 bases between. Germline V gene lookup returns CDR1 PRHDT and CDR2 FYEKMQ (reference sequence). This CDR3 is 18 amino acids long. In nucleotides, the CDR3 is TGTGCCAGCAGCTTAGTCCTGGGACTCATCCCTAGCACAGATACGCAGTATTTT. Translating it yields CASSLVLGLIPSTDTQYF.